This T cell receptor beta chain was identified during a study of shared clonotypes between healthy human individuals. Germline V CDR1 and CDR2: SGHDN, FVKESK. V was trimmed by 0 bases and J by 8 bases, leaving 11 bases between them. The CDR3 runs to 14 residues. The authors split each subset's genomic DNA evenly across several immunoSEQ plates. The table came from immunoSEQ multiplex PCR; TCRdb's copy has only in-frame clones and leaves some out. This sample yields about 2.1 million clones, of which 93% are seen a single time; over 1.5% belongs to the top ten. Naive CD8 cells comprised CD45RO-negative, CCR7-positively selected cells, excluding terminally differentiated effector memory CD45RA+ cells.

The TCR comes from a young man in good health. Some clones in this sample may be carry-over from other donors' samples. V usage is TRBV14 and J usage is TRBJ2-1; D perhaps matches TRBD1 (5 bases). The specimen was naive CD8+ T cells from PBMCs. The CDR3 is CASSQDGRGHEQFF. CDR3 nucleotide sequence: TGTGCCAGCAGCCAAGATGGAAGGGGCCATGAGCAGTTCTTC. Filled out from reference TRBV14 and TRBJ2-1, the complete variable domain reads EAGVTQFPSHSVIEKGQTVTLRCDPISGHDNLYWYRRVMGKEIKFLLHFVKESKQDESGMPNNRFLAERTGGTYSTLKVQPAELEDSGVYFCASSQDGRGHEQFFGPGTRLTVL.